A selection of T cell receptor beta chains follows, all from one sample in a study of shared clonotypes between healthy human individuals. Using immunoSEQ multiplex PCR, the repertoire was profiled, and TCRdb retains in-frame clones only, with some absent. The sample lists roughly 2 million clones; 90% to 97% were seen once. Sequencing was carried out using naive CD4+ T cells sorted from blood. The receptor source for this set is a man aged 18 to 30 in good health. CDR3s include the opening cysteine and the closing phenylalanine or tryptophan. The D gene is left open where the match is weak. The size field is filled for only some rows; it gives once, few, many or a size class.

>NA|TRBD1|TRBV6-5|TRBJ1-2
TGTGCCAGCAGTTACCAAGCAGGGGGCTATGGCTACACCTTC
CASSYQAGGYGYTF
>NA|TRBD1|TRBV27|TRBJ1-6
TGTGCCAGCAGTCCGCTCGGACAGGGGGCAAATTCACCCCTCCACTTT
CASSPLGQGANSPLHF
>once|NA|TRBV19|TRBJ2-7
TGTGCCACCCGAAGCGCCGAGGGTCTCTACGAGCAGTACTTC
CATRSAEGLYEQYF
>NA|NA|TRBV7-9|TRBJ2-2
TGTGCCAGCAGCTTAGGTCCCACCGGGGAGCTGTTTTTT
CASSLGPTGELFF
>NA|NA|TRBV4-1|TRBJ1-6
TGCGCCAGCAGCCAAGAGATGTTGGATAATTCACCCCTCCACTTT
CASSQEMLDNSPLHF
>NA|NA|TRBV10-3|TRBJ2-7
TGTGCCATCAAAGGGCTAGGGGACGAGCAGTACTTC
CAIKGLGDEQYF
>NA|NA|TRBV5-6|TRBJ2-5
TGTGCCAGCAGCCCAGGACCGGGGGTCCAACAAGAGACCCAGTACTTC
CASSPGPGVQQETQYF
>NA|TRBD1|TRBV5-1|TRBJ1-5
TGCGCCAGCAGCTTGGCCAGGACGGACAGGTTCAATCAGCCCCAGCATTTT
CASSLARTDRFNQPQHF
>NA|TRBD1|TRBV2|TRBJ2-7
TGTGCCAGCAGTGGGGACAGGGGGATCAACGAGCAGTACTTC
CASSGDRGINEQYF
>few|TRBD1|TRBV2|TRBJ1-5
TGTGCCAGCAGCGACAGGGGTAGCAATCAGCCCCAGCATTTT
CASSDRGSNQPQHF